These 8 T cell receptor beta chains originate from one sample sequenced in a study of blood T cell repertoires in COVID-19. Only in-frame clones appear in the TCRdb table, and some are missing; sequencing was by immunoSEQ multiplex PCR. The sample lists 130,000 to 150,000 clones; approximately 80% were seen once. The sequenced material came from peripheral blood. These receptors were collected from a man aged 55-75 years with active or convalescent COVID-19.

The chain is built from TRBV6-5 and TRBJ2-7; D unclear. Germline V gene lookup returns CDR1 MNHEY and CDR2 SVGAGI. The length of the CDR3 is 16 residues. V lost 0 bases and J 0 bases, leaving 12 bases between the germline ends. CDR3 residues: CASSYSRDKDSYEQYF. As DNA, the CDR3 is TGTGCCAGCAGTTACTCGAGAGACAAGGACTCCTACGAGCAGTACTTC.

The J gene is TRBJ1-6, the V gene TRBV5-1; D may be TRBD1 (5 bases). The CDR3 sequence is 14 residues long. The ends were cut back, 3 bases at V and 6 bases at J, with 10 bases in the middle. CDR1 and CDR2 from the germline V gene are SGHRS and YFSETQ. The CDR3 protein is CASSSGDRNSPLHF. CDR3 nucleotide sequence: TGCGCCAGCAGCTCGGGGGACCGTAATTCACCCCTCCACTTT.

This chain joins TRBV4-3 and TRBJ1-4; D is uncertain. The CDR3 covers 15 residues. Germline V gene data show CDR1 as LGHNA and CDR2 as YSLEER. V lost 5 bases and J lost 2, with 12 bases in between. The CDR3 region has the DNA TGCGCCAGCAGCGCTCGGGGTCGGACTAATGAAAAACTGTTTTTT. It specifies CASSARGRTNEKLFF.

The J gene is TRBJ2-7, the V gene TRBV19, with D perhaps matching TRBD1 (6 bases). The CDR3 extends over 13 amino acids. Deletions cut 2 bases from V and 7 bases from J, with 12 bases between. Per the germline V gene, CDR1 is LNHDA and CDR2 is SQIVND (reference sequence). CDR3 DNA: TGTGCCAGTAGTATAACCAGGGGCTGGGAGCAGTACTTC. This sequence encodes CASSITRGWEQYF. The variable domain in full, completed from reference TRBV19 and TRBJ2-7, reads DGGITQSPKYLFRKEGQNVTLSCEQNLNHDAMYWYRQDPGQGLRLIYYSQIVNDFQKGDIAEGYSVSREKKESFPLTVTSAQKNPTAFYLCASSITRGWEQYFGPGTRLTVT.

The V and J genes are TRBV24-1 and TRBJ2-1; D is perhaps TRBD2 (6 bases). The V gene lost 4 bases and the J gene lost 7 bases, with 22 bases spanning the gap. The CDR3 covers 17 residues. CDR1 is KGHDR, CDR2 SFDVKD, per germline. CDR3 in DNA: TGTGCCACCAGTGACCCTGCCGGGACCTGGGGGGATAATGAGCAGTTCTTC. Amino acid sequence: CATSDPAGTWGDNEQFF.

This clone was found a few times. This rearrangement joins TRBV20-1 to TRBJ2-1, with unresolved D. V gave up 5 bases and J gave up 5 bases, with 7 bases separating them. Per the germline V gene, CDR1 is DFQATT and CDR2 is SNEGSKA (reference sequence). The length of the CDR3 is 11 residues. In DNA form, the CDR3 reads TGCAGTGCTGCACCGGACAATGAGCAGTTCTTC. Protein product: CSAAPDNEQFF.

This sequence joins TRBV7-9 and TRBJ1-6; D is perhaps TRBD1 (5 bases). Germline lookup yields CDR1 SEHNR and CDR2 FQNEAQ (reference sequence). V lost 3 bases to trimming and J lost 7 bases, with 10 bases between them. This CDR3 has 14 residues. CDR3 in amino acids: CASSFGSGNSPLHF. For the CDR3, the DNA is TGTGCCAGCAGCTTTGGTTCAGGGAATTCACCCCTCCACTTT.

This sequence joins TRBV11-2 and TRBJ2-2; TRBD2 matches at 8 bases. Germline CDR1 SGHAT, CDR2 FQNNGV. The V gene end was trimmed by 3 bases and the J gene end by 4 bases; junction bases not matched to a gene: 7. CDR3 length: 16 residues. The CDR3 nucleotides are TGTGCCAGCAGCTTCCCCCGGGGGGGTGCCACCGGGGAGCTGTTTTTT. Amino acids: CASSFPRGGATGELFF.